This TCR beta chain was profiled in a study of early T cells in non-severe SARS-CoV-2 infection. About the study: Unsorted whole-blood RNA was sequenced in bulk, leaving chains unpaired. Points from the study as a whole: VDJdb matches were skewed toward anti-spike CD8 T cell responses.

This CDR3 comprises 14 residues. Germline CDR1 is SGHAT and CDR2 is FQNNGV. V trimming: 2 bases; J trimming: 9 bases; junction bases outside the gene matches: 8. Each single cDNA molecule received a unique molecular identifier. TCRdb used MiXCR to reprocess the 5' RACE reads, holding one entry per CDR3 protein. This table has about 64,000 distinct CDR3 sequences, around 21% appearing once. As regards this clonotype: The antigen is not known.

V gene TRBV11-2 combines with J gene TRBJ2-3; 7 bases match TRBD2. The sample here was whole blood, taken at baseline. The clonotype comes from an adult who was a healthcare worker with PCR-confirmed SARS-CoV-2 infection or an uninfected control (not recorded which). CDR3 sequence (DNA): TGTGCCAGCAGCTTAACGGCGCGGGGGAAGACGCAGTATTTT. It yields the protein CASSLTARGKTQYF.